Listed here is a single T cell receptor (beta chain). The entry originates in a study of blood T cells in healthy people across ages. A second PCR, run for roughly 7 to 12 cycles, used a sample-barcoded 5' primer plus a J-beta primer mix. TCRdb re-analysed the 5' RACE reads in MiXCR, keeping a single row per CDR3 protein. The repertoire holds 800,000 to 1,300,000 distinct CDR3 sequences, with 20% to 25% as singletons. Trimming removed 3 bases from V and 4 bases from J, with 15 bases in between. The CDR3 extends over 15 amino acids. Germline CDR1 reads LGHDT; CDR2 reads YNNKEL (reference sequence). These data also featured in a second study, about T cells of mothers and their children.

Sequencing was carried out using blood. This sequence joins TRBV3-1 and TRBJ2-5; tentatively, D is TRBD1 (5 bases). The source is a girl aged 2 to 10 in good health. In DNA form, the CDR3 reads TGTGCCAGCAGCCACGCATCTTGGGGCCCAGAGACCCAGTACTTC. This codes for CASSHASWGPETQYF.